This T cell receptor (beta chain) was sequenced during a study of neurological immune-mediated disorders. Study-wide results and limits: When the repertoires were sorted by phylogenetic grouping, those of 18 of 34 multiple sclerosis patients ended up in one related-CDR3 cluster, a possible signature.

MiXCR, run by TCRdb on the 5' RACE reads, gives a single entry per CDR3 protein. This sample yields under 45,000 distinct CDR3 sequences, of which 3.8% are seen a single time; roughly 2% belongs to the top ten. As for this clonotype: The antigen is not known.

Trimming took off 7 bases at V and 5 bases at J, with 14 bases between the two ends. The CDR3 contains 13 residues. Looked up from germline, CDR1 is WSHSY and CDR2 is SAAADI. The chain carries TRBV10-2 and TRBJ2-5, with D possibly being TRBD2 (5 bases). This clonotype was sampled from a man aged 25 to 40 with multiple sclerosis. The sample comprised PBMCs. As DNA, the CDR3 is TGCGCCAGCATGGAGATAGCGAGTGAGACCCAGTACTTC. It is translated as CASMEIASETQYF.